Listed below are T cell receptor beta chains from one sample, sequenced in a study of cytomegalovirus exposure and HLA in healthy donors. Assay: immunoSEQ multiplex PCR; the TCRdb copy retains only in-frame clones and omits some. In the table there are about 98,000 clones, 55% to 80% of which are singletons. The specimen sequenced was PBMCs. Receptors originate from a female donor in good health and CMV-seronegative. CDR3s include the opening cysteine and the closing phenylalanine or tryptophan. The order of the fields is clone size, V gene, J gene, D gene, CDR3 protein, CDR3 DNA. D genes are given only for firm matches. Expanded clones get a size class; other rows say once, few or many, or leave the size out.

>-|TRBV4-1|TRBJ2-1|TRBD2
CASAPETSVNEQFF
TGCGCCAGCGCCCCTGAGACTAGCGTCAATGAGCAGTTCTTC
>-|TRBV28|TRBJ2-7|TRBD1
CASSPPGQLVHEQYF
TGTGCCAGCAGTCCACCGGGACAGCTCGTACACGAGCAGTACTTC
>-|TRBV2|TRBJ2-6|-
CASSAEGSGANVLTF
TGTGCCAGCAGTGCCGAGGGTTCTGGGGCCAACGTCCTGACTTTC
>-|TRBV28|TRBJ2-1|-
CASSRRGGLLNEQFF
TGTGCCAGCAGTAGAAGGGGTGGCCTACTCAATGAGCAGTTCTTC
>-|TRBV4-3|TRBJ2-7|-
CASSQDYGEEQYF
TGCGCCAGCAGCCAAGATTACGGGGAGGAGCAGTACTTC
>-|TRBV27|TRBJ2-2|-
CASSFSGPGELFF
TGTGCCAGCAGTTTTTCGGGTCCCGGGGAGCTGTTTTTT
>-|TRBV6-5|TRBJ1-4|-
CASSYSNRPTNEKLFF
TGTGCCAGCAGTTACTCAAACAGGCCAACTAATGAAAAACTGTTTTTT
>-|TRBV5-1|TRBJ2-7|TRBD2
CASSLVPSGSYEQYF
TGCGCCAGCAGCTTGGTGCCTAGCGGGAGCTACGAGCAGTACTTC
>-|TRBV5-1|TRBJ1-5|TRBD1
CASSPTGEGQPQHF
TGCGCCAGCAGCCCAACAGGGGAAGGTCAGCCCCAGCATTTT
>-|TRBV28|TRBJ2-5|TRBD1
CASSSPNRGQETQYF
TGTGCCAGCAGTTCCCCAAACAGGGGGCAAGAGACCCAGTACTTC
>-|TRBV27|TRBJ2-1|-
CASRTGNEQFF
TGTGCCAGCAGGACGGGCAATGAGCAGTTCTTC
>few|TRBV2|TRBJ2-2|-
CASSPNTGELFF
TGTGCCAGCAGTCCTAACACCGGGGAGCTGTTTTTT
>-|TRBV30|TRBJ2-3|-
CAWSPNRADTQYF
TGTGCCTGGAGTCCAAACCGGGCAGATACGCAGTATTTT
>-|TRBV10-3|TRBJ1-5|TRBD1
CAISESSDRGRQPQHF
TGTGCCATCAGTGAGTCATCAGACAGGGGGCGTCAGCCCCAGCATTTT
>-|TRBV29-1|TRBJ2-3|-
CSARMGTDTQYF
TGCAGCGCTAGGATGGGCACAGATACGCAGTATTTT
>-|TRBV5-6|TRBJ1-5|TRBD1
CASSSDRDRSHQPQHF
TGTGCCAGCAGCTCTGACCGGGACAGGTCACATCAGCCCCAGCATTTT
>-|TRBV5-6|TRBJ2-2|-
CASSLSARTNTGELFF
TGTGCCAGCAGCTTGTCTGCCAGAACGAACACCGGGGAGCTGTTTTTT
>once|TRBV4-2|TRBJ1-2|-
CASSWRWSRANGYTF
TGTGCCAGCAGCTGGCGCTGGAGCAGGGCTAATGGCTACACCTTC
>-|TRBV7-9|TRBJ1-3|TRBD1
CASDDRDSGNTIYF
TGTGCCAGCGATGACAGGGACTCTGGAAACACCATATATTTT
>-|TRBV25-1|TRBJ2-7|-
CASSGTALGQYF
TGTGCCAGCAGTGGGACTGCACTGGGGCAGTACTTC
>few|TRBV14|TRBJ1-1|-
CASSPWGVGMNTEAFF
TGTGCCAGCAGCCCGTGGGGGGTGGGGATGAACACTGAAGCTTTCTTT
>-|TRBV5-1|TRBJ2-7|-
CASSRSGAYEQYF
TGCGCCAGCAGCCGTAGCGGTGCCTACGAGCAGTACTTC
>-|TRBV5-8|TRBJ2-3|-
CASRQSTDTQYF
TGTGCCAGCAGACAGTCCACAGATACGCAGTATTTT
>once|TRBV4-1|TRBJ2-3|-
CASSQLLTAFNTQYF
TGCGCCAGCAGCCAACTCCTGACAGCCTTTAATACGCAGTATTTT
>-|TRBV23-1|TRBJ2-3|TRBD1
CASSPRDSTSTDTQYF
TGCGCCAGCAGTCCCAGGGACAGTACTAGCACAGATACGCAGTATTTT
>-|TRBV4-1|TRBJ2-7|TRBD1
CASSQVDRYHEQYF
TGCGCCAGCAGCCAAGTGGACAGGTACCACGAACAGTACTTC
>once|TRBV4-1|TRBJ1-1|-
CASSQTPGLLNTEAFF
TGCGCCAGCAGCCAAACCCCGGGACTCTTGAACACTGAAGCTTTCTTT
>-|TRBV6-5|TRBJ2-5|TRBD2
CASSPGTSGRKTQYF
TGTGCCAGCAGTCCCGGGACTAGCGGGAGGAAGACCCAGTACTTC
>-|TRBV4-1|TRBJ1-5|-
CASSPSDSNQPQHF
TGCGCCAGCAGCCCTAGCGATAGCAATCAGCCCCAGCATTTT
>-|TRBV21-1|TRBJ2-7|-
CASSKLSGGGPSYEQYF
TGTGCCAGCAGCAAACTGTCGGGAGGTGGCCCTTCCTACGAGCAGTACTTC
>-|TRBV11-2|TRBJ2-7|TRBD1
CASSFLGQRSEQYF
TGTGCCAGCAGCTTTTTGGGACAGCGCTCAGAGCAGTACTTC
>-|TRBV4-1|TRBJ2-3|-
CASRSASTDTQYF
TGCGCCAGCAGGAGCGCTAGCACAGATACGCAGTATTTT
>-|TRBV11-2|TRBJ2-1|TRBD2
CASSFETSGRNEQFF
TGTGCCAGCAGCTTTGAGACTAGCGGGAGGAATGAGCAGTTCTTC
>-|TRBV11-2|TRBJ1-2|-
CASSQSGHVLYGYTF
TGTGCCAGCAGCCAGTCCGGACATGTCTTATATGGCTACACCTTC
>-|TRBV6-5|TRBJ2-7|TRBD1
CASSLNRGTLNYEQYF
TGTGCCAGCAGTTTAAACAGGGGAACCCTCAACTACGAGCAGTACTTC
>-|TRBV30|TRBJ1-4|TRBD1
CAWSRQGTNEKLFF
TGTGCTTGGAGTCGACAGGGGACTAATGAAAAACTGTTTTTT